This T cell receptor beta chain was found in a study of Ad26.COV2.S vaccination and SARS-CoV-2 variants. Study-level information: This donor came from the COV1001 trial of Ad26.COV2.S.

Profiled with immunoSEQ multiplex PCR; TCRdb holds only in-frame clones, not every one. The sample has around 340,000 clones, approximately 90% seen once. Study results and limitations: In vaccinated individuals, spike-specific CD8+ and CD4+ T cell responses reportedly displayed substantial breadth. The study found similar non-spike TCR breadth in vaccine and placebo recipients.

The CDR3 loop spans 13 amino acids. Germline loops: CDR1 DFQATT, CDR2 SNEGSKA (reference sequence). The V end lost 3 bases, the J end lost 4 bases, and 10 bases lay between the germline ends. Treatment of the sample: roughly 18 received Ad26.COV2.S at low or high dose, single or two shots; roughly five received placebo; per-sample allocation not given. Day 63 after the first vaccine or placebo injection was the time point for sampling. Boston provided a donor who was an adult aged 18-55 years. As regards this clone: What it binds is unknown.

Specimen: peripheral blood, collected in a trial of Ad26.COV2.S vaccine versus placebo. The chain is built from TRBV20-1 and TRBJ2-1; unclear D gene. The TCR originated in a person between 18 and 59 years old who received the Ad26.COV2.S COVID-19 vaccine or a placebo. The CDR3, as DNA: TGCAGTGCTAGTAAGGTCCGATACAATGAGCAGTTCTTC. Amino acids: CSASKVRYNEQFF.